One and the same sample provided the 5 T cell receptor beta chains below, sequenced in a study of T cell changes during pregnancy in multiple sclerosis. Sequencing used immunoSEQ multiplex PCR; TCRdb keeps in-frame clones, though not all of them. The table lists fewer than 85,000 clones, 80% to 95% of them singletons, with about 2% in the top ten. The sequences come from peripheral blood, collected in the second trimester of pregnancy. The receptors stem from a female donor with multiple sclerosis, enrolled in a pregnancy study.

The CDR3 region is CASSHGQGAAYGYTF. DNA for the CDR3: TGTGCCAGCAGCCATGGACAGGGGGCCGCCTATGGCTACACCTTC. This sequence joins TRBV7-9 and TRBJ1-2, with TRBD1 matching over 11 bases. This CDR3 spans 15 amino acids. With 5 bases clipped from V and 4 bases from J, the junction kept 6 bases outside the gene matches. Per the germline V gene, CDR1 is SEHNR and CDR2 is FQNEAQ (reference sequence).

The chain joins TRBV4-3 to TRBJ2-1; TRBD2 matches 11 bases. There are 14 residues in the CDR3. V trimming: 0 bases; J trimming: 10 bases; junction bases outside the gene matches: 2. The germline CDR1 and CDR2 sequences are LGHNA and YSLEER. The CDR3 region has the DNA TGCGCCAGCAGCCAAGACCGGACTAGCGGGGAGCAGTTCTTC. Protein sequence: CASSQDRTSGEQFF.

The J gene is TRBJ2-1, the V gene TRBV19, with D perhaps matching TRBD1 (5 bases). The CDR3 covers 14 residues. Germline CDR1 LNHDA, CDR2 SQIVND (reference sequence). V gave up 6 bases and J gave up 3 bases, with 12 bases separating them. The CDR3 reads CASRLRTLYNEQFF. Written as DNA, the CDR3 is TGTGCCAGTAGGCTCAGGACACTCTACAATGAGCAGTTCTTC.

V is TRBV7-9 and J is TRBJ2-3, with 9 bases fitting TRBD1. The CDR3 sequence is 15 residues long. With V trimmed by 1 base and J by 4 bases, 3 bases remained unmatched. CDR1 is SEHNR and CDR2 is FQNEAQ in the germline V gene (reference sequence). CDR3 sequence: CASSLGDRVSDTQYF. The CDR3 nucleotides are TGTGCCAGCAGCTTAGGGGACAGGGTATCAGATACGCAGTATTTT.

The rearrangement links TRBV7-9 to TRBJ1-2, with D perhaps TRBD1 (5 bases). This CDR3 has 15 amino acids. Looked up from germline, CDR1 is SEHNR and CDR2 is FQNEAQ (reference sequence). V gave up 3 bases and J gave up 0 bases, with 11 bases separating them. The CDR3: CASSFGRGANYGYTF. The CDR3 DNA sequence: TGTGCCAGCAGCTTTGGGAGGGGAGCTAACTATGGCTACACCTTC.